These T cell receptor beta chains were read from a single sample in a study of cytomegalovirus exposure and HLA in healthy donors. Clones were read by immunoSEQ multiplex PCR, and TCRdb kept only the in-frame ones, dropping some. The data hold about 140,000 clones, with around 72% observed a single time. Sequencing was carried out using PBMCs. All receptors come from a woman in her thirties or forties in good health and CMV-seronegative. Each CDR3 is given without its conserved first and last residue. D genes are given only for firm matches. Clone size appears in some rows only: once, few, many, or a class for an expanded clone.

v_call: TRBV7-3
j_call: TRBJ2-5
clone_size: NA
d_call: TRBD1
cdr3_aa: ASSLGTVGQETQY

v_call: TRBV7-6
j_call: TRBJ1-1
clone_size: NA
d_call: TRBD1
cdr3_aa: ASSLALTGYTEAF

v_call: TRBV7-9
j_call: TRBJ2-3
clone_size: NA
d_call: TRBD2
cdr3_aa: ASRPQRVAGPSTDTQY

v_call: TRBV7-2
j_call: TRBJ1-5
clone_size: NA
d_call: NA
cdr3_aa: ASSQTGVNQPQH

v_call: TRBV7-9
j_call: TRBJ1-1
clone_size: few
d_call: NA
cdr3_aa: ASSLQGMNTEAF

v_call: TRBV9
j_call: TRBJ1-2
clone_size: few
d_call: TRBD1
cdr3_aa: ASSATGRYGYT

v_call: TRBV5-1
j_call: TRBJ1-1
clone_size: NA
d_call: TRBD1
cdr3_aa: ASSRQTGDMNTEAF

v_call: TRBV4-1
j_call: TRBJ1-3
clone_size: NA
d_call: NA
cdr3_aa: ASSQESGFNGNTIY

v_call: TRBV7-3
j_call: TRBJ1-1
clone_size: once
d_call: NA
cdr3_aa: ASSLNSMNTEAF

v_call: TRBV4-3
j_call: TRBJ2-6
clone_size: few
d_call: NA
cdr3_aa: ASSQAAGANVLT

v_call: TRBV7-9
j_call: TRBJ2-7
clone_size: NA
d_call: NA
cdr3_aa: ASSQNGGEQY

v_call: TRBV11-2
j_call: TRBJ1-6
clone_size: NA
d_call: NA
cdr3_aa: ASSERTEDHSPLH

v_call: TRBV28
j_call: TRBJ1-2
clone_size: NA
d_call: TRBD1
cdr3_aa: ASGTGGQPGNYGYT

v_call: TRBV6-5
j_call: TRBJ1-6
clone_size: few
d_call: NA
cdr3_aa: ASSYSGNSPLH

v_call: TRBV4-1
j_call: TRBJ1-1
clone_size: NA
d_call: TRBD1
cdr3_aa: ASSQQGAGTEAF

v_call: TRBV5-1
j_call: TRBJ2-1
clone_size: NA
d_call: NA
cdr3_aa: ASSTPITGIDNEQF

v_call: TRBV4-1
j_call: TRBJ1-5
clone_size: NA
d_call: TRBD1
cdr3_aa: ASSRLTGVHQPQH

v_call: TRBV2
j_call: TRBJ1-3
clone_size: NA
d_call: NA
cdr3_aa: ASSPSRDLGGNTIY

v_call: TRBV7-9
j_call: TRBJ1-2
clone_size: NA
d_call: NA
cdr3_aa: ASSLDISDGYT

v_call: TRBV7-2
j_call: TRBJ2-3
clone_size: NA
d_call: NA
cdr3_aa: ASSFLGSDTQY

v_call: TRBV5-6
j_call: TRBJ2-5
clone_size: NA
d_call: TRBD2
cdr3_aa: ASSLGSSGETQY

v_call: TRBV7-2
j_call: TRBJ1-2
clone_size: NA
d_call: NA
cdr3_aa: ASSEDSRGYGYT

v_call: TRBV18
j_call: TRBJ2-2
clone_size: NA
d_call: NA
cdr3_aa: ASSPLGAFSVARTGELF

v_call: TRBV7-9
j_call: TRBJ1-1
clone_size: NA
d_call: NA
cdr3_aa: ASSLVSEAF

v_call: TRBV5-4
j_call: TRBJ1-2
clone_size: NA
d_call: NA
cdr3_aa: ASSPFGEIYGYT

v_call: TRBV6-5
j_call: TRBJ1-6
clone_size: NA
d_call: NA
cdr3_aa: ASKTDYNSPLH

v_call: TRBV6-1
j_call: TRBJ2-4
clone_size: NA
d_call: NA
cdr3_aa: ASRSDRLNIQY

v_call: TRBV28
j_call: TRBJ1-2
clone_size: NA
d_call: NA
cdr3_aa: ASNSSPQTGNYGYT

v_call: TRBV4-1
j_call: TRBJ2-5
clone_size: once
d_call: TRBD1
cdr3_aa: ASTLSPRGRETQY

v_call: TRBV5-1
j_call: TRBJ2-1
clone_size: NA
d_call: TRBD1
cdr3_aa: ASSLGGTGTYNEQF

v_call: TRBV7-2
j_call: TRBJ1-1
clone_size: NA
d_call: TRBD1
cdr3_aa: ASSSRTGDQAF

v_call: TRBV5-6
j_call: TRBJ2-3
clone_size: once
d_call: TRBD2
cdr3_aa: ASSSLAGENTQY

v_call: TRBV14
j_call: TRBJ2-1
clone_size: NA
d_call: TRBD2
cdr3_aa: ASRTAGVLF

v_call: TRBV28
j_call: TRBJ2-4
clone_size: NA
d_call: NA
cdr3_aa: ASSRGHHFPSGGQNIQY

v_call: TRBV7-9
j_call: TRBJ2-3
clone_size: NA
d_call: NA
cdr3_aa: SSSPGVADTQY

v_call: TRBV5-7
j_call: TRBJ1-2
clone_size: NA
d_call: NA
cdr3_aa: ASSLCQFLYGYT

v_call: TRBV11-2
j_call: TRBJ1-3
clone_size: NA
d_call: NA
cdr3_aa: ASSLEQRNTIY

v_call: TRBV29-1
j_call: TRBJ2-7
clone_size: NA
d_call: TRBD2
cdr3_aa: SVVTSGSSYEQY